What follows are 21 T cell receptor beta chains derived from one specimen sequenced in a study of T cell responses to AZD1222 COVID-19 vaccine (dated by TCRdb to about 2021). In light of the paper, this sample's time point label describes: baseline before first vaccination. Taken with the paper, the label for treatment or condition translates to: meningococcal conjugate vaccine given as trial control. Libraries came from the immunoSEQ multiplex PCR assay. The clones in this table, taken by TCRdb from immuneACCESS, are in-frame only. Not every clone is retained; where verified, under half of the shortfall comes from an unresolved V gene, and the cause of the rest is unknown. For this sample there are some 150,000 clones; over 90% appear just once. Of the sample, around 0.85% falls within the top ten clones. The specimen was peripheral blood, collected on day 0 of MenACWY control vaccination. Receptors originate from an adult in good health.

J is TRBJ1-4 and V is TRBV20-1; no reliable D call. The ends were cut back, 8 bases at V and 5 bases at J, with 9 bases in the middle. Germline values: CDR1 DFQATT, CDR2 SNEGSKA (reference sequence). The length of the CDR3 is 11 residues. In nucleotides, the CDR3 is TGCAGTACCGCGGACAATGAAAAACTGTTTTTT. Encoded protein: CSTADNEKLFF.

In DNA, the CDR3 is TGTGCCAGCAGCGTAGATATCGAGGGCCTTCAGCAGTACTTC. It specifies CASSVDIEGLQQYF. The chain joins TRBV9 to TRBJ2-7; a possible D gene is TRBD2 (5 bases). CDR3 length equals 14 residues. Germline V gene data show CDR1 as SGDLS and CDR2 as YYNGEE. V was cut by 0 bases and J by 8 bases, with 15 bases left in between.

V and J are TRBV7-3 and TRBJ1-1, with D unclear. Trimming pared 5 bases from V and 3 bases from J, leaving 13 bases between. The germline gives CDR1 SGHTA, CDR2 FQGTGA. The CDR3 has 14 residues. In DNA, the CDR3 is TGTGCCAGCAGCCTAATCTCTGGGGACACTGAAGCTTTCTTT. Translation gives CASSLISGDTEAFF.

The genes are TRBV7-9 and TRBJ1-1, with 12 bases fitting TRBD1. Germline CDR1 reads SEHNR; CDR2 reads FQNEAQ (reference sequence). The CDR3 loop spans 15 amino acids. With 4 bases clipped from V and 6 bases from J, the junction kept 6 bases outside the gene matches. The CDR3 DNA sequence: TGTGCCAGCAGCTCGGGGGGACAGGGGGCCCCTGAAGCTTTCTTT. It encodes CASSSGGQGAPEAFF.

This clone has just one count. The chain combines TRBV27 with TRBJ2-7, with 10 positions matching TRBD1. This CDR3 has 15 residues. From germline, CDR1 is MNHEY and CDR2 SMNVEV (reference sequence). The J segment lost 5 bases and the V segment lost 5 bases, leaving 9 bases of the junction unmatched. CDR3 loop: CASSGWGTGVNEQYF. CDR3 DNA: TGTGCCAGCAGTGGATGGGGGACAGGGGTGAACGAGCAGTACTTC.

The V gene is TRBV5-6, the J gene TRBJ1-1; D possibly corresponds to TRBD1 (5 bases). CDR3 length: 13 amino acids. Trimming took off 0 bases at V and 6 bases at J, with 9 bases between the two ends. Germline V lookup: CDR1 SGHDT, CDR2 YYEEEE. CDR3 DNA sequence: TGTGCCAGCAGCTTGGTAGGGGAACCTGAAGCTTTCTTT. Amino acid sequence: CASSLVGEPEAFF.

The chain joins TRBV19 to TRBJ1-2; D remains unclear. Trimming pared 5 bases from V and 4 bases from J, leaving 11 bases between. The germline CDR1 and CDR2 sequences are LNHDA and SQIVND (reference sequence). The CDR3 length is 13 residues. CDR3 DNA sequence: TGTGCCAGTAGTGCATCGGGATTCTATGGCTACACCTTC. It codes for CASSASGFYGYTF. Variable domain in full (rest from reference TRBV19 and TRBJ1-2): DGGITQSPKYLFRKEGQNVTLSCEQNLNHDAMYWYRQDPGQGLRLIYYSQIVNDFQKGDIAEGYSVSREKKESFPLTVTSAQKNPTAFYLCASSASGFYGYTFGSGTRLTVV.

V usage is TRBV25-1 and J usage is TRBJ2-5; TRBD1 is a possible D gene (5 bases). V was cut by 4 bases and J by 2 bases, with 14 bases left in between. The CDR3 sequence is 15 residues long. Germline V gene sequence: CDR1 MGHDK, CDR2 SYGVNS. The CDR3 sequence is CASSAATVPQETQYF. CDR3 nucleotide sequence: TGTGCCAGCAGTGCCGCGACAGTCCCACAAGAGACCCAGTACTTC.

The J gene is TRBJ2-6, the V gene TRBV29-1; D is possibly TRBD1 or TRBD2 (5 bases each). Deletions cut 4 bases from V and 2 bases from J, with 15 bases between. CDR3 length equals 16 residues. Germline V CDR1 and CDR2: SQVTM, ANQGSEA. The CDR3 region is CSVGGLEGPGANVLTF. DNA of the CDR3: TGCAGCGTTGGGGGCCTTGAGGGACCTGGGGCCAACGTCCTGACTTTC.

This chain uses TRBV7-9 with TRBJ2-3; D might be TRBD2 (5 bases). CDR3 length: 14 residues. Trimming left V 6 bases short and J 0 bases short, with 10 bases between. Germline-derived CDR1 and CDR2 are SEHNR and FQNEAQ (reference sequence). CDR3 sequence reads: CASRRTASTDTQYF. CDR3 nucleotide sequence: TGTGCCAGCAGGCGGACTGCTAGCACAGATACGCAGTATTTT.

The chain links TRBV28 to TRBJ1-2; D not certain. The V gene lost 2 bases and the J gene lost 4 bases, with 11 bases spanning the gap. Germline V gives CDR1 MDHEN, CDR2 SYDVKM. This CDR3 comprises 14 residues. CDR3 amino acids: CASSLGPRIYGYTF. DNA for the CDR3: TGTGCCAGCAGTTTAGGACCCCGAATCTATGGCTACACCTTC.

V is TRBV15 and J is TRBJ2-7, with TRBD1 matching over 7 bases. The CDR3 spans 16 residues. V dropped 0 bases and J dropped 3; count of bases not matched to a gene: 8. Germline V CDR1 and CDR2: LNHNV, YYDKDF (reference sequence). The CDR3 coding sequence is TGTGCCACCAGCAGAGAACGAGGGACAGAACTCTACGAGCAGTACTTC. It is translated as CATSRERGTELYEQYF.

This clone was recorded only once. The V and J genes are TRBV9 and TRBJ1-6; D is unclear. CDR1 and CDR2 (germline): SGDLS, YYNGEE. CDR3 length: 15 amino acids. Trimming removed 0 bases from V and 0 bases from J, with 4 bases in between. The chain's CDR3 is CASSVGSSYNSPLHF. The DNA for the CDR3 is TGTGCCAGCAGCGTAGGGAGCTCCTATAATTCACCCCTCCACTTT.

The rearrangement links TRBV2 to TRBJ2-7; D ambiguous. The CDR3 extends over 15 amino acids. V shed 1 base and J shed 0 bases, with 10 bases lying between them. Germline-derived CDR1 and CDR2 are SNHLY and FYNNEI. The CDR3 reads CASSEDTRSSYEQYF. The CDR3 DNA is TGTGCCAGCAGTGAAGACACAAGGAGCTCCTACGAGCAGTACTTC.

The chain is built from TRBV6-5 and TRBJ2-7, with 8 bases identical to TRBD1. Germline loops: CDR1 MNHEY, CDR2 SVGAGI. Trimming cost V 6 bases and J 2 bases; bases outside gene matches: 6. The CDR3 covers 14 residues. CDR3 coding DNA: TGTGCCAGCAGCCGGACAGGGACGGCCTACGAGCAGTACTTC. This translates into CASSRTGTAYEQYF.

The CDR3 DNA sequence: TGTGCCAGCAGTGGAACGACAGGGTATCACGAGCAGTACTTC. Its translation: CASSGTTGYHEQYF. The V and J genes are TRBV2 and TRBJ2-7; 7 bases agree with TRBD1. The V gene end was trimmed by 4 bases and the J gene end by 5 bases; junction bases not matched to a gene: 8. The CDR3 covers 14 residues. Germline lookup yields CDR1 SNHLY and CDR2 FYNNEI.

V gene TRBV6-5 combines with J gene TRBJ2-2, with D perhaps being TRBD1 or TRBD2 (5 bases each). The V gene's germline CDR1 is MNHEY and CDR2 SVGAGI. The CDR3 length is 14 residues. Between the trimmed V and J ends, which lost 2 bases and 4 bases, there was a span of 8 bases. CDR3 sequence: CASSYDSGTGELFF. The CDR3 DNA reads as TGTGCCAGCAGTTACGACAGCGGCACCGGGGAGCTGTTTTTT.

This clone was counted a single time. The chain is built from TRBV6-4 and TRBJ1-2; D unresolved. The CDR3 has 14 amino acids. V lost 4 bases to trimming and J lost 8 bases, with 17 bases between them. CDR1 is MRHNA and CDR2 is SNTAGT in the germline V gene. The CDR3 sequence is CASSVDGGPAGYTF. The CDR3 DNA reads TGTGCCAGCAGTGTCGACGGCGGGCCGGCCGGCTACACCTTC.

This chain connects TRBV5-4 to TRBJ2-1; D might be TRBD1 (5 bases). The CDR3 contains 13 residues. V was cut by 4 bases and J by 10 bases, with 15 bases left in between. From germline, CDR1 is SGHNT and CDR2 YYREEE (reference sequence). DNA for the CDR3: TGTGCCAGCAGCGATCAGGGTAGGGTCGAGCAGTTCTTC. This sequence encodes CASSDQGRVEQFF. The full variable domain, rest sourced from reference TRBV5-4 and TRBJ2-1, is ETGVTQSPTHLIKTRGQQVTLRCSSQSGHNTVSWYQQALGQGPQFIFQYYREEENGRGNFPPRFSGLQFPNYSSELNVNALELDDSALYLCASSDQGRVEQFFGPGTRLTVL.

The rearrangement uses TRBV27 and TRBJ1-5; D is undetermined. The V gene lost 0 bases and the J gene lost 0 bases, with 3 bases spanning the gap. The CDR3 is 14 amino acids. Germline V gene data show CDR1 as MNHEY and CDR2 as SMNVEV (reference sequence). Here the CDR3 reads CASSLSFSNQPQHF. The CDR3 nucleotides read TGTGCCAGCAGTTTATCGTTTAGCAATCAGCCCCAGCATTTT.

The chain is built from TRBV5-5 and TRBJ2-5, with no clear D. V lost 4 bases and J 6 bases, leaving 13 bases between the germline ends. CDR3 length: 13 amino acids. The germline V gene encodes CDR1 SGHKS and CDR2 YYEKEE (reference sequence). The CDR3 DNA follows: TGTGCCAGCAGCGCCGACCACGTTCAGACCCAGTACTTC. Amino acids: CASSADHVQTQYF.